Only a few counts were recorded for the clone carrying this TCR beta chain. Antigen: not known. Repertoires were generated with immunoSEQ multiplex PCR, while TCRdb's copy carries only in-frame clones and drops some. The sample holds 59,000 or so clones, approximately 82% seen once. This entry comes from a study of OX40 agonist ivuxolimab in advanced cancers. Looking at the study overall: The study treated patients with ivuxolimab, an agonistic anti-OX40 (CD134) antibody. Patients were under 90% male with ages roughly 23 to 79, mean roughly 55.

Study results and limitations: Researchers report that CD8+ T cells had, on average, more expanded clones than CD4+.

Germline trimming cut 1 base from V and 3 bases from J; bases unmatched to any gene: 6. Germline V lookup: CDR1 SGHTA, CDR2 FQGNSA. The CDR3 runs to 15 residues. The sequencing here drew on CD4+ or CD8+ T cells sorted from blood, taken in a trial of the OX40 agonist ivuxolimab. The rearrangement links TRBV7-2 to TRBJ2-7, with TRBD1 matching over 7 bases. This receptor was obtained from an adult with an advanced solid tumor such as melanoma, head and neck, liver or kidney cancer. This CDR3 reads CASSLGVGQIYEQYF. In DNA, the CDR3 is TGTGCCAGCAGCTTAGGGGTGGGACAGATCTACGAGCAGTACTTC. Filled out from reference TRBV7-2 and TRBJ2-7, the complete variable domain reads GAGVSQSPSNKVTEKGKDVELRCDPISGHTALYWYRQSLGQGLEFLIYFQGNSAPDKSGLPSDRFSAERTGGSVSTLTIQRTQQEDSAVYLCASSLGVGQIYEQYFGPGTRLTVT.